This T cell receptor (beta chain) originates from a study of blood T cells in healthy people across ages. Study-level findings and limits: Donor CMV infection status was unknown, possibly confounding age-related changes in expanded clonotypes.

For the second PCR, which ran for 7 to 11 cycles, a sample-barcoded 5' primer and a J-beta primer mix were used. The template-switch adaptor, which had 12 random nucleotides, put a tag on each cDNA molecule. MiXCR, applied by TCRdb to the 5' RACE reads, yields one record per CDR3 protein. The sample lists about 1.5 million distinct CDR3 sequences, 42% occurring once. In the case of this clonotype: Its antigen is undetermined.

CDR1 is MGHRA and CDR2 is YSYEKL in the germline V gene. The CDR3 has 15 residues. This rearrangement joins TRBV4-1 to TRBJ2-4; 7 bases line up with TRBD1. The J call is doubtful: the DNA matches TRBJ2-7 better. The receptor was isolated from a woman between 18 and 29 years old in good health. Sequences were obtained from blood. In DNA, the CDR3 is TGCGCCAGCAGCCGAGCATACGACCAGGGGGACGAGCAGTACTTC. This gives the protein CASSRAYDQGDEQYF.